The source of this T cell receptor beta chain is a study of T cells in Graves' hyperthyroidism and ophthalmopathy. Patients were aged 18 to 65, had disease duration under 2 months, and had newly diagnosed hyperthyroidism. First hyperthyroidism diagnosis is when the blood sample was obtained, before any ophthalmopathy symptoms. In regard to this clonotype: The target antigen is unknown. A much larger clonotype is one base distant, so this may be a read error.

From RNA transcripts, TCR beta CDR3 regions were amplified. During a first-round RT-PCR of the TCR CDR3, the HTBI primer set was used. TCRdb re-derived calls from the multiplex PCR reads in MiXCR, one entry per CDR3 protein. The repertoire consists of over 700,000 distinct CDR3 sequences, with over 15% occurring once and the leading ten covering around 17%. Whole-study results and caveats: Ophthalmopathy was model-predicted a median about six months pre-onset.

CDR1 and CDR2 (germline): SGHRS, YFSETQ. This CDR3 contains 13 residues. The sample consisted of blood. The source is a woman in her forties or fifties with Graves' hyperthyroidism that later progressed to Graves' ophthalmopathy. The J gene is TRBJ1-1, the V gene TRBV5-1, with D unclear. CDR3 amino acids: CASSAGVGTEASF. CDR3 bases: TGCGCCAGCAGTGCCGGGGTTGGCACTGAAGCTTCCTTT.